The clone carrying this T cell receptor (beta chain) was counted a few times. Other nucleotide sequences in the sample specify the same CDR3. Deletions cut 2 bases from V and 1 base from J, with 6 bases between. The CDR3 has 15 amino acids. The germline CDR1 and CDR2 sequences are LNHDA and SQIVND (reference sequence). Repertoires were generated with immunoSEQ multiplex PCR, while TCRdb's copy carries only in-frame clones and drops some. The table records about 59,000 clones, 70% to 85% of them present only once. The data belong to a study of blood T cell repertoires in COVID-19. The sequence came from a man older than 75 with acute or convalescent COVID-19. The V gene is TRBV19, the J gene TRBJ2-6, with D hard to call. The sequencing sample was made of peripheral blood. The CDR3 here is CASSIPLSGANVLTF. The DNA for the CDR3 is TGTGCCAGTAGTATACCCTTGTCTGGGGCCAACGTCCTGACTTTC. Full variable domain (remainder filled in from reference TRBV19 and TRBJ2-6): DGGITQSPKYLFRKEGQNVTLSCEQNLNHDAMYWYRQDPGQGLRLIYYSQIVNDFQKGDIAEGYSVSREKKESFPLTVTSAQKNPTAFYLCASSIPLSGANVLTFGAGSRLTVL.